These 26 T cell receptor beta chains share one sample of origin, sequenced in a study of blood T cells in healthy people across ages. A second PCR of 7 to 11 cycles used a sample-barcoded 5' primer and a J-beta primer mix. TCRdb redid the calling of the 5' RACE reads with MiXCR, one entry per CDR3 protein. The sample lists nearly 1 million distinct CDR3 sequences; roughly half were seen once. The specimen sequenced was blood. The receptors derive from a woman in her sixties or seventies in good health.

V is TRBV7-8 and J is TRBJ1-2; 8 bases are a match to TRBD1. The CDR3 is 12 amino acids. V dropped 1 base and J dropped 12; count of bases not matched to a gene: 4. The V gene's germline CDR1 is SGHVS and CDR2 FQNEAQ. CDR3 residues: CASSLGQGTNTF. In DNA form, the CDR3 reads TGTGCCAGCAGCTTAGGACAGGGGACAAACACCTTC.

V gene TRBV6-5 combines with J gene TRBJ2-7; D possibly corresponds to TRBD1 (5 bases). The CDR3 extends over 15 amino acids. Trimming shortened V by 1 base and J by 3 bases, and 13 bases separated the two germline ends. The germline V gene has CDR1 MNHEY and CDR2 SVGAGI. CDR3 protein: CASSYWQGSYYEQYF. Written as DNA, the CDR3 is TGTGCCAGCAGTTACTGGCAGGGTTCTTACTACGAGCAGTACTTC.

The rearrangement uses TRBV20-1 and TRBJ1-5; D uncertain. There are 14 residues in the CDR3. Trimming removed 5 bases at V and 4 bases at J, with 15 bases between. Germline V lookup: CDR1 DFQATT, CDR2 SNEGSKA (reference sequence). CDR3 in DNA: TGCAGTGCTTCAACAGTCGGCGGTAATCAGCCCCAGCATTTT. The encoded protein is CSASTVGGNQPQHF.

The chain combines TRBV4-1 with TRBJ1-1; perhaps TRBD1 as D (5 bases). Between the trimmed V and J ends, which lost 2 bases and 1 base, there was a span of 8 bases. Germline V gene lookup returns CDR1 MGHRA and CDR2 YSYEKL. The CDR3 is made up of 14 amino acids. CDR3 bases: TGCGCCAGCAGCCAACCGACAGAGAACACTGAAGCTTTCTTT. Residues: CASSQPTENTEAFF.

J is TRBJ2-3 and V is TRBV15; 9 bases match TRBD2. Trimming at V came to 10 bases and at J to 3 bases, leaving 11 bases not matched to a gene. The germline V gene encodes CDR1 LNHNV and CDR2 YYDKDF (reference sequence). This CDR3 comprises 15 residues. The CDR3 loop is CASSSREGLTDTQYF. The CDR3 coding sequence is TGTGCCAGCAGTTCGCGGGAGGGCCTGACAGATACGCAGTATTTT.

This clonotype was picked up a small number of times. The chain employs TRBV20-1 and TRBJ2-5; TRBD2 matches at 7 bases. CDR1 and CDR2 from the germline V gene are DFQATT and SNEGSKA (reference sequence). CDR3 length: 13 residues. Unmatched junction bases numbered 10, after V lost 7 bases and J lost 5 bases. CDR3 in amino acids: CSGEGGSGETQYF. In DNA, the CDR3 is TGCAGTGGAGAAGGCGGGAGCGGGGAGACCCAGTACTTC.

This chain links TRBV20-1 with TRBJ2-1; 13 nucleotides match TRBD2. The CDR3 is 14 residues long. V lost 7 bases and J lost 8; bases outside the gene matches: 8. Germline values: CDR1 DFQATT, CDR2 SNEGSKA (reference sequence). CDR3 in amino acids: CSEGRTSGRDEQFF. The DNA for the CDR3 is TGCAGTGAGGGCCGGACTAGCGGGAGAGATGAGCAGTTCTTC.

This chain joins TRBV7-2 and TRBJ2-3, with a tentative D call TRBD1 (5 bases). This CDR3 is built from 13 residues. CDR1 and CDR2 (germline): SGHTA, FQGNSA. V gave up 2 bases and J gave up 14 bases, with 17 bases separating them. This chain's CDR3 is CASSLFQGLRPYF. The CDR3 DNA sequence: TGTGCCAGCAGCTTATTTCAGGGCCTCCGGCCGTATTTT.

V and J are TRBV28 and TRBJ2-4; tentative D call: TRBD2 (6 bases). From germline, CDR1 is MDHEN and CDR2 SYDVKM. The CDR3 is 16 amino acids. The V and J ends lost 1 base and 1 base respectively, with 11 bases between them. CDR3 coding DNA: TGTGCCAGCAGTTTATCCGCGGGACTCGCCAAAAACATTCAGTACTTC. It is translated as CASSLSAGLAKNIQYF.

The DNA for the CDR3 is TGTGCCAGCAGCAGATCAGAATCACCCCTCCACTTT. This gives the protein CASSRSESPLHF. The genes are TRBV21-1 and TRBJ1-6. TRBV21-1 is shown as a pseudogene. The CDR3 consists of 12 residues.

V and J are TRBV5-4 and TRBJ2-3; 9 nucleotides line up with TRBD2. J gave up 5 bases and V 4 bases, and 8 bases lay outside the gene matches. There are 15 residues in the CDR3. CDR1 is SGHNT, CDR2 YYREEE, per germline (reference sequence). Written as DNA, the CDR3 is TGTGCCAGCAGCCGTAGCGGGAGTATGGTAGATACGCAGTATTTT. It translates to CASSRSGSMVDTQYF.

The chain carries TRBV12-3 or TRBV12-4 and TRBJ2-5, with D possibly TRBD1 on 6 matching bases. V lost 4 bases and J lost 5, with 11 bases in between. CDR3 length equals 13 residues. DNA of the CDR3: TGTGCCAGCAGTTGGGGTGACAGGGAGACCCAGTACTTC. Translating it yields CASSWGDRETQYF.

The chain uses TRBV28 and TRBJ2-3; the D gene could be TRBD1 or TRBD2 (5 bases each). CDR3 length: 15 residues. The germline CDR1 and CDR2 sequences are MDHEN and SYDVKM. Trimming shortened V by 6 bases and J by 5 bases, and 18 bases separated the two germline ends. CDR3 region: CASRLSVEGVDTQYF. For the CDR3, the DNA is TGTGCCAGCAGACTTAGCGTTGAAGGGGTAGATACGCAGTATTTT.

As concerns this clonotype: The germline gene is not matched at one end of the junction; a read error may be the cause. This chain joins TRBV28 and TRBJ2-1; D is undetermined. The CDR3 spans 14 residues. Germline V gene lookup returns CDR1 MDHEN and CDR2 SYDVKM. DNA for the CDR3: TGTGCCAGCAGCCCACTTAGCTCCTACAGTGAGCAGTTCTTC. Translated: CASSPLSSYSEQFF. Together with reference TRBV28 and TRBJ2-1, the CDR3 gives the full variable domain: DVKVTQSSRYLVKRTGEKVFLECVQDMDHENMFWYRQDPGLGLRLIYFSYDVKMKEKGDIPEGYSVSREKKERFSLILESASTNQTSMYLCASSPLSSYSEQFFGPGTRLTVL.

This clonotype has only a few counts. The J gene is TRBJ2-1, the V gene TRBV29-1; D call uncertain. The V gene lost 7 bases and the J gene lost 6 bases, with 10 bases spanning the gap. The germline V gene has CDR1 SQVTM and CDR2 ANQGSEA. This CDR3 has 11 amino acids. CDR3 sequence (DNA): TGCAGCGCAATGAACAGCAATGAGCAGTTCTTC. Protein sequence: CSAMNSNEQFF.

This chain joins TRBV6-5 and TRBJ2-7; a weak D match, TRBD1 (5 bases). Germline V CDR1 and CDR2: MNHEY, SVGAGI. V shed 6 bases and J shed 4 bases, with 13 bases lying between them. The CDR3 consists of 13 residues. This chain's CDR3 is CASSPTDLYEQYF. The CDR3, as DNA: TGTGCCAGCAGCCCGACAGATCTATACGAGCAGTACTTC.

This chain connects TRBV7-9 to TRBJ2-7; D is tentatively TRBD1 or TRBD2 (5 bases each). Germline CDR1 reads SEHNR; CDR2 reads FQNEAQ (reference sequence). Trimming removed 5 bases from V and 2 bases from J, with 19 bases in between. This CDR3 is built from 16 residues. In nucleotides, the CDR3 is TGTGCCAGCAGCCCGAGGGACGGCCAAAAAACCTACGAGCAGTACTTC. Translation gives CASSPRDGQKTYEQYF.

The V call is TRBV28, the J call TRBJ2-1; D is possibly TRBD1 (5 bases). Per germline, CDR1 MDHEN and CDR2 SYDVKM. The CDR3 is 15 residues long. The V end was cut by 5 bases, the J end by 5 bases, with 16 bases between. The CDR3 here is CASSPVGAGHNEQFF. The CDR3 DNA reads TGTGCCAGCAGTCCAGTTGGGGCAGGACACAATGAGCAGTTCTTC.

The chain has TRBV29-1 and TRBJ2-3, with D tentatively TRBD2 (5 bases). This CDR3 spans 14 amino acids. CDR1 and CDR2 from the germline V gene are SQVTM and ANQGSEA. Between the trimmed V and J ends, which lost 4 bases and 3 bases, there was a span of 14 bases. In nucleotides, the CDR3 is TGCAGCGTTGTACGGGATTTAGGGACAGATACGCAGTATTTT. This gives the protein CSVVRDLGTDTQYF.

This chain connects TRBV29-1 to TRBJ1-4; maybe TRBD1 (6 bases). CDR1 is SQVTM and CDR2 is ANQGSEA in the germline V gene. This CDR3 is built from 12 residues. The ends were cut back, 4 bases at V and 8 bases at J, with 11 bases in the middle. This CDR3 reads CSVASQGEKLFF. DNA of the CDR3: TGCAGCGTTGCTTCACAGGGCGAAAAACTGTTTTTT.

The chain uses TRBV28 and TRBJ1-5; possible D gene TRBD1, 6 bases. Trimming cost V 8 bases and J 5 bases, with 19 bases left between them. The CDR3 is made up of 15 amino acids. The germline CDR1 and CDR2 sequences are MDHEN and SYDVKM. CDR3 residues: CASGGERGRYQPQHF. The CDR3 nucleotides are TGTGCCAGCGGGGGCGAAAGGGGAAGGTATCAGCCCCAGCATTTT.

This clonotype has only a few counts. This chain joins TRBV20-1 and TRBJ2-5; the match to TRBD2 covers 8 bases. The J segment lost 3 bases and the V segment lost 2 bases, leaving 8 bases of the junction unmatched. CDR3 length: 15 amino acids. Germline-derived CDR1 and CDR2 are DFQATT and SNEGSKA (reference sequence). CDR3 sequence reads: CSARSRVAGKETQYF. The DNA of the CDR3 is TGCAGTGCTAGATCCAGGGTAGCGGGGAAAGAGACCCAGTACTTC.

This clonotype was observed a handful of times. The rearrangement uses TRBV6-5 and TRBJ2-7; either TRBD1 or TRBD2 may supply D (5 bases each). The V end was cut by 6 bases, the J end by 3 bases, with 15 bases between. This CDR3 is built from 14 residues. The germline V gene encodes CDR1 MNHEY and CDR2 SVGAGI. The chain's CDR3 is CASRPGTRYYEQYF. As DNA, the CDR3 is TGTGCCAGCAGACCCGGGACGAGATACTACGAGCAGTACTTC.

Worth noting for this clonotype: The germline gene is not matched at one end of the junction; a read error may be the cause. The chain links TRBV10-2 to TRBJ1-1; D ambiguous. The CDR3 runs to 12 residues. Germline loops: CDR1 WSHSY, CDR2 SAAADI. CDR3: CASSTPNSEAFF. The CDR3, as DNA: TGCGCCAGCAGTACACCCAACAGTGAAGCTTTCTTT.

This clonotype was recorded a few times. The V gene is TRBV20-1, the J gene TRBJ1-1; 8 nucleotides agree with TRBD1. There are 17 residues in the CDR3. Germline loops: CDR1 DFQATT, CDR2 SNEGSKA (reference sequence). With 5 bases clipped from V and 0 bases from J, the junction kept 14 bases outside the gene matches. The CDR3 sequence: CSAHAGQDFFLNTEAFF. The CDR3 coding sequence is TGCAGTGCTCATGCGGGACAGGATTTTTTTTTGAACACTGAAGCTTTCTTT.

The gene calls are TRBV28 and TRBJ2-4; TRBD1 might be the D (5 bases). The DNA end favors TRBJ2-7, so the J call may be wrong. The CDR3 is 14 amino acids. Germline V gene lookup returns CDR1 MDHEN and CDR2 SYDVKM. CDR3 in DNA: TGTGCCAGCAGTGTCCGCAGGGATAACTACGAGCAGTACTTC. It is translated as CASSVRRDNYEQYF.